The rows below give T cell receptor beta chains drawn from one sample of a study of T-cell memory formation after mild COVID-19. One entry per CDR3 protein results from TCRdb running MiXCR on the 5' RACE reads. The sample shows roughly 150,000 distinct CDR3 sequences, over 10% of them seen only once. Sequenced sample: PBMCs or a T cell subset sorted from them (not recorded which). The origin of the receptors is a man between 18 and 29 years old who had mild COVID-19 (a few samples of this study predate the infection). Cell type and time point are not known. CDR3s include the opening cysteine and the closing phenylalanine or tryptophan. The D gene is left open where the match is weak. Only part of the rows carry a size: once, few, many, or a class if the clone is expanded.

D	size	V	J	CDR3
NA	NA	TRBV30	TRBJ2-3	CAWGLGDTQYF
NA	NA	TRBV7-2	TRBJ2-5	CASSLFWTQYF
TRBD1	NA	TRBV29-1	TRBJ2-3	CSVGGTGFSTDTQYF
TRBD2	many	TRBV5-1	TRBJ2-1	CASSFGGAENEQFF
TRBD2	few	TRBV6-6	TRBJ2-3	CASSHPPGTNQDTQYF
NA	few	TRBV2	TRBJ1-3	CASSETTGNTIYF
NA	NA	TRBV29-1	TRBJ2-1	CSVGSNEQFF
NA	few	TRBV5-1	TRBJ1-6	CASSLEGLNNSPLHF
NA	few	TRBV5-1	TRBJ2-4	CASSLEPDSLNIQYF
NA	NA	TRBV6-2/TRBV6-3	TRBJ2-1	CASRRQDSYNEQFF
NA	few	TRBV4-3	TRBJ2-2	CASSQDRQNTGELFF
NA	NA	TRBV20-1	TRBJ2-5	CSAPPIGHQETQYF
NA	NA	TRBV10-3	TRBJ2-5	CAISERARETQYF
TRBD1	NA	TRBV6-1	TRBJ1-2	CASGGWDRANYGYTF
TRBD2	few	TRBV5-1	TRBJ2-1	CATSRGELYNEQFF
TRBD2	NA	TRBV28	TRBJ2-1	CASSRGTSGGFNEQFF
NA	many	TRBV6-5	TRBJ1-1	CASSYRGDTEAFF
NA	few	TRBV4-1	TRBJ1-4	CASSLYRGAADEKLFF
NA	many	TRBV19	TRBJ2-5	CASSKADQETQYF
NA	few	TRBV10-2	TRBJ2-7	CASTPTGPYEQYF
NA	few	TRBV7-2	TRBJ1-1	CASSLAITNTEAFF
NA	NA	TRBV19	TRBJ2-2	CATVDRGHTGELFF
TRBD1	NA	TRBV20-1	TRBJ1-2	CSASPGQANNYGYTF
NA	many	TRBV7-8	TRBJ1-1	CASSSQGGTEAFF
NA	NA	TRBV5-1	TRBJ1-1	CASSLGRGDSEAFF
TRBD2	NA	TRBV15	TRBJ2-3	CATSRDVAGLSTDTQYF
NA	few	TRBV10-3	TRBJ2-3	CAISERRADTDTQYF
NA	NA	TRBV7-9	TRBJ1-1	CASSSNPQTEAFF
NA	NA	TRBV4-3	TRBJ1-2	CASSPIMAGPHGYTF
NA	few	TRBV3-1	TRBJ2-7	CASSQLGLGEQYF
NA	many	TRBV5-1	TRBJ2-7	CASSGTGLKSYEQYF
TRBD1	few	TRBV7-8	TRBJ2-2	CASSPLAGGTGELFF
TRBD2	few	TRBV20-1	TRBJ2-1	CSAPHRLAGGNNEQFF
TRBD1	many	TRBV27	TRBJ1-4	CASSLAHPTGVGEKLFF
NA	few	TRBV5-1	TRBJ1-2	CASSLDGRNGYTF
TRBD2	NA	TRBV6-1	TRBJ2-3	CASSAWTSGWDTQYF
TRBD2	few	TRBV5-1	TRBJ2-1	CASSERLARTNANEQFF
NA	NA	TRBV12-3/TRBV12-4	TRBJ1-2	CASSPSGGLGYTF
NA	few	TRBV7-2	TRBJ1-2	CASSLILGGGYTF
NA	few	TRBV6-5	TRBJ1-2	CASSYSGLESHGYTF
TRBD2	few	TRBV3-1	TRBJ2-3	CASSHSLAGVRDTQYF
NA	NA	TRBV6-1	TRBJ1-5	CASSEVSTGFQSQHF
NA	few	TRBV7-2	TRBJ2-5	CASSSQTFQETQYF
NA	NA	TRBV7-2	TRBJ2-1	CASSSPGEQFF
TRBD2	few	TRBV7-3	TRBJ2-1	CASSLLAGWENEQFF
TRBD1	few	TRBV6-2/TRBV6-3	TRBJ2-2	CAIGDRDTGELFF
TRBD1	NA	TRBV7-2	TRBJ2-7	CASSQGETPLGEQYF